This T cell receptor beta chain comes out of a study of T cell repertoires in cytomegalovirus infection. Study-level results: The ex vivo response was dominated by HLA-C-restricted CMV-specific TCR beta clonotypes.

With regard to this clonotype: The antigen remains unidentified.

TCRdb independently ran MiXCR on the reads; one entry per CDR3 protein. The profile shows around 450,000 distinct CDR3 sequences, approximately 30% of them singletons. The CDR3 contains 16 residues. V lost 4 bases, J lost 8 bases, and 13 bases stayed unmatched. Germline CDR1 reads LGHDT; CDR2 reads YNNKEL (reference sequence). This chain joins TRBV3-1 and TRBJ2-1; 8 bases align to TRBD2. The source is a human donor in good health (CMV status not recorded). Some clones in this sample may be carry-over from other donors' samples. The sample consisted of PBMCs. The CDR3, as DNA: TGTGCCAGCAGCCGCCCGGGGGAGCGGGGGAAAGATGAGCAGTTCTTC. Its protein is CASSRPGERGKDEQFF.